These 13 T cell receptor beta chains were all obtained from the same sample, sequenced in a study of blood T cell repertoires in COVID-19. Repertoires were generated with immunoSEQ multiplex PCR, while TCRdb's copy carries only in-frame clones and drops some. The sample carries about 130,000 clones, about 91% recorded once. Sample: peripheral blood. These receptors were taken from a man over 45 with acute or convalescent COVID-19.

This chain connects TRBV5-1 to TRBJ2-1; D not certain. There are 16 residues in the CDR3. Per germline, CDR1 SGHRS and CDR2 YFSETQ. Trimming took off 0 bases at V and 0 bases at J, with 10 bases between the two ends. The CDR3, as DNA: TGCGCCAGCAGCTTGGATCTATCCTTCTCCTACAATGAGCAGTTCTTC. This codes for CASSLDLSFSYNEQFF.

The chain couples TRBV4-2 to TRBJ2-3, with a possible D match to TRBD2 (5 bases). This CDR3 region has 16 residues. Germline lookup yields CDR1 LGHNA and CDR2 YNFKEQ. The V gene lost 3 bases and the J gene lost 4 bases, with 17 bases spanning the gap. The CDR3 spells CASSQAGSDGADTQYF. Written as DNA, the CDR3 is TGTGCCAGCAGCCAGGCGGGCTCTGATGGGGCAGATACGCAGTATTTT.

The rearrangement links TRBV7-9 to TRBJ1-3; D may be TRBD1 (5 bases). Germline V lookup: CDR1 SEHNR, CDR2 FQNEAQ (reference sequence). Trimming removed 8 bases at V and 7 bases at J, with 12 bases between. This CDR3 comprises 12 residues. As DNA, the CDR3 is TGTGCCAGCGGGGCACTGGGGAACACCATATATTTT. Its protein is CASGALGNTIYF. The entire variable domain, with the rest obtained from reference TRBV7-9 and TRBJ1-3, is as follows: DTGVSQNPRHKITKRGQNVTFRCDPISEHNRLYWYRQTLGQGPEFLTYFQNEAQLEKSRLLSDRFSAERPKGSFSTLEIQRTEQGDSAMYLCASGALGNTIYFGEGSWLTVV.

This chain joins TRBV5-5 and TRBJ2-6, with TRBD1 as a possible D gene (5 bases). Trimming took 3 bases from V and 1 from J, leaving 11 bases between them. Germline loops: CDR1 SGHKS, CDR2 YYEKEE (reference sequence). This CDR3 is built from 16 residues. Here the CDR3 reads CASSSGHLSGANVLTF. DNA of the CDR3: TGTGCCAGCAGCTCCGGACATCTATCTGGGGCCAACGTCCTGACTTTC.

The chain links TRBV4-1 to TRBJ2-1, with D perhaps TRBD1 (6 bases). Germline V CDR1 and CDR2: MGHRA, YSYEKL. Trimming removed 4 bases at V and 3 bases at J, with 16 bases between. The CDR3 is 16 residues long. The DNA of the CDR3 is TGCGCCAGCAGCCCCGACGCGGACAGCCGCTACAATGAGCAGTTCTTC. This gives the protein CASSPDADSRYNEQFF.

V usage is TRBV6-4 and J usage is TRBJ2-7; 9 bases map to TRBD1. Germline V CDR1 and CDR2: MRHNA, SNTAGT. This CDR3 comprises 14 residues. J was trimmed by 5 bases and V by 6 bases; bases with no gene match: 8. The CDR3 nucleotides read TGTGCCAGCAGGAAAGCCGGGACAGGGAACGAGCAGTACTTC. Protein sequence: CASRKAGTGNEQYF.

This chain connects TRBV2 to TRBJ1-5; D is unclear. CDR1 is SNHLY and CDR2 is FYNNEI in the germline V gene. The V end lost 5 bases, the J end lost 4 bases, and 6 bases lay between the germline ends. The CDR3 runs to 12 residues. CDR3 nucleotide sequence: TGTGCCAGCAGTATGAGAAATCAGCCCCAGCATTTT. This codes for CASSMRNQPQHF.

This clone has just a few counts. The chain uses TRBV7-2 and TRBJ1-5; 8 bases agree with TRBD1. CDR3 length: 15 amino acids. The junction had 11 bases not matched to a gene; V was cut back by 5 bases and J by 8 bases. Germline V lookup: CDR1 SGHTA, CDR2 FQGNSA. The CDR3 DNA is TGTGCCAGCAGCACTAATACAGGGGGAAAGGAGCCCCAGCATTTT. Translation gives CASSTNTGGKEPQHF.

The chain joins TRBV6-5 to TRBJ1-1, with D maybe TRBD1 (5 bases). Germline V gene data show CDR1 as MNHEY and CDR2 as SVGAGI. V lost 4 bases and J lost 2, with 17 bases in between. The CDR3 loop spans 16 amino acids. The CDR3 sequence: CASSLIGGRENTEAFF. In DNA form, the CDR3 reads TGTGCCAGCAGTTTGATTGGGGGGAGGGAAAACACTGAAGCTTTCTTT.

This clone was counted between two and nine times. The rearrangement links TRBV28 to TRBJ1-2; 7 bases are shared with TRBD1. J lost 5 bases, V lost 4 bases, and 10 bases had no gene match. Germline V gene lookup returns CDR1 MDHEN and CDR2 SYDVKM. This CDR3 comprises 15 residues. The CDR3 DNA reads TGTGCCAGCAGTTCCCCCGGGACAGACCTATATGGCTACACCTTC. This translates into CASSSPGTDLYGYTF.

The chain is built from TRBV9 and TRBJ1-4, with D possibly TRBD1 on 6 matching bases. The CDR3 loop spans 14 amino acids. Germline V lookup: CDR1 SGDLS, CDR2 YYNGEE. The V end was cut by 0 bases, the J end by 6 bases, with 9 bases between. This CDR3 reads CASSVGRGDEKLFF. The DNA for the CDR3 is TGTGCCAGCAGCGTAGGCAGGGGAGATGAAAAACTGTTTTTT.

The chain uses TRBV29-1 and TRBJ2-7, with a tentative D call TRBD1 (5 bases). The germline CDR1 and CDR2 sequences are SQVTM and ANQGSEA. The CDR3 totals 11 residues. Trimming removed 6 bases from V and 2 bases from J, with 8 bases in between. The CDR3 DNA follows: TGCAGCGTGGGGCCAACCTACGAGCAGTACTTC. Translating gives CSVGPTYEQYF.

The rearrangement links TRBV3-1 (or the pseudogene TRBV3-2) to TRBJ1-1; no clear D gene. In germline, CDR1 is LGHDT, CDR2 YNNKEL (reference sequence). CDR3 length: 14 amino acids. V was shortened by 1 base and J by 3 bases, with 9 bases between the two germline ends. CDR3 amino acids: CASSQGGPYTEAFF. In nucleotides, the CDR3 is TGTGCCAGCAGCCAAGGAGGGCCATACACTGAAGCTTTCTTT.